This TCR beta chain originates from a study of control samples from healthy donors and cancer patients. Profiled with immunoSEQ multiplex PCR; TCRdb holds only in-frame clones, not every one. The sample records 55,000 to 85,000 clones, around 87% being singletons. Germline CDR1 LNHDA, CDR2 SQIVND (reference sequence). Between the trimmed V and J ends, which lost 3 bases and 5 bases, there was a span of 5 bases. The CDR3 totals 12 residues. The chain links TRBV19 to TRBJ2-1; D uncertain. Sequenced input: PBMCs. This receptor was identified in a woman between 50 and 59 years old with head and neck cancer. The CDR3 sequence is CASSILNNEQFF. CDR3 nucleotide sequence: TGTGCCAGTAGTATCCTCAACAATGAGCAGTTCTTC.